The clone carrying this T cell receptor (beta chain) was seen a handful of times. The antigen is unknown. The source of the sample is a study of CD8 T cells in ankylosing spondylitis. Study observations and caveats: What appeared characteristic of ankylosing spondylitis blood was a TCR beta motif of about eight highly homologous variants.

Germline V gene sequence: CDR1 MNHEY, CDR2 SMNVEV (reference sequence). The ends lost 5 bases at V and 6 bases at J; junction bases unmatched: 13. This CDR3 is built from 15 residues. TCRdb recomputed calls from the 5' RACE reads with MiXCR, one row per CDR3 protein. The sample lists roughly 300,000 distinct CDR3 sequences; 6.5% to 10% were seen once. V gene TRBV27 combines with J gene TRBJ2-7; 7 bases match TRBD1. The origin of this receptor is a male donor with ankylosing spondylitis. Sequenced input: blood, either unsorted or a sorted T cell fraction (not recorded which). CDR3 protein: CASSPRDRMDGEQYF. The CDR3 coding sequence is TGTGCCAGCAGTCCCCGGGACAGAATGGACGGCGAGCAGTACTTC.